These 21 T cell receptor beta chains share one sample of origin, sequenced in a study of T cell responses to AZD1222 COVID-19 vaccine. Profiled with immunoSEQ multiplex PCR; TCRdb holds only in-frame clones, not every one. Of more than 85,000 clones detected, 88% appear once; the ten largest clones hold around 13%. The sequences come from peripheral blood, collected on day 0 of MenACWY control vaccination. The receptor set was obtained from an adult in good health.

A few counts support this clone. This CDR3 reads CASSQFASSYEQYF. Here the CDR3 DNA reads TGCGCCAGCAGCCAATTTGCGAGCTCCTACGAGCAGTACTTC. This chain links TRBV4-3 with TRBJ2-7, with D uncertain. The germline V gene has CDR1 LGHNA and CDR2 YSLEER. The CDR3 sequence is 14 residues long. Trimming removed 2 bases from V and 0 bases from J, with 8 bases in between.

The CDR3 DNA reads TGTGCCAGCAGCCAAGACGGCGCGGGAGGTACCGGGGAGCTGTTTTTT. This codes for CASSQDGAGGTGELFF. The chain carries TRBV4-2 and TRBJ2-2; 8 nucleotides match TRBD2. The CDR3 runs to 16 residues. J was trimmed by 5 bases and V by 0 bases; bases with no gene match: 5. The germline gives CDR1 LGHNA, CDR2 YNFKEQ.

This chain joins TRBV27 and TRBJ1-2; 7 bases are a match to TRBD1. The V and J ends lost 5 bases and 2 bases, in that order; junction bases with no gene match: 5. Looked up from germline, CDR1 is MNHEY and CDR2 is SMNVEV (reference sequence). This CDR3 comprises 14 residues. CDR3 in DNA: TGTGCCAGCAGTGCTACACAGGGGAACTATGGCTACACCTTC. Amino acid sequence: CASSATQGNYGYTF.

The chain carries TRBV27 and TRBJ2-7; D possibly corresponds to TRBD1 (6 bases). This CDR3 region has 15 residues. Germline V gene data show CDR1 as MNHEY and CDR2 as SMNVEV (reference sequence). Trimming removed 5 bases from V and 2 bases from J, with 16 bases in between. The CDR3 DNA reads TGTGCCAGCAGTGCCTACAGGGCCGGGACCTACGAGCAGTACTTC. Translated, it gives CASSAYRAGTYEQYF.

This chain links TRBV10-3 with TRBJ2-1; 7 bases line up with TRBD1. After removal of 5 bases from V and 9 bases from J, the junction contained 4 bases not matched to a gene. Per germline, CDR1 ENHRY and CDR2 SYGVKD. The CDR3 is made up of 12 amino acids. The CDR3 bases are TGTGCCATCAGTACAGGGGAATCTGAGCAGTTCTTC. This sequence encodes CAISTGESEQFF.

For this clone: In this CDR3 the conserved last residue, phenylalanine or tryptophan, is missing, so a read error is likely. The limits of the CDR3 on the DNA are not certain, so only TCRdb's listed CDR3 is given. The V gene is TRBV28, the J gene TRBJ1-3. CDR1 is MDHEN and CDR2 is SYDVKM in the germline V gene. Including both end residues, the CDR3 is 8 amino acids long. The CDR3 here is CASSPIRR.

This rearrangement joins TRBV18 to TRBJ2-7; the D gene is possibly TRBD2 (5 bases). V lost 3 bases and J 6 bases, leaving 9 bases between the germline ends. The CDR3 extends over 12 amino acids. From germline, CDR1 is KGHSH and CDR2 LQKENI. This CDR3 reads CASSPNAGEQYF. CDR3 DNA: TGTGCCAGCTCACCGAACGCGGGCGAGCAGTACTTC.

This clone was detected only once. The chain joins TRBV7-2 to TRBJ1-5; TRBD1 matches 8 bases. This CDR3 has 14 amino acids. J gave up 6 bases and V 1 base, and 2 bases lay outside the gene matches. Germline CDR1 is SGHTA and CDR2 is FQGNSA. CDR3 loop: CASSLGQGAQPQHF. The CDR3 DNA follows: TGTGCCAGCAGCTTAGGGCAGGGGGCTCAGCCCCAGCATTTT.

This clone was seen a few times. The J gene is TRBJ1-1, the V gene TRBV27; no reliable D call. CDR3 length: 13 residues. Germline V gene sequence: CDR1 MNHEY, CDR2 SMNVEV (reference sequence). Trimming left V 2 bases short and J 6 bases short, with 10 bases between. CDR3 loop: CASSLNGEPEAFF. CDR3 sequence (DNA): TGTGCCAGCAGTTTAAACGGGGAGCCTGAAGCTTTCTTT.

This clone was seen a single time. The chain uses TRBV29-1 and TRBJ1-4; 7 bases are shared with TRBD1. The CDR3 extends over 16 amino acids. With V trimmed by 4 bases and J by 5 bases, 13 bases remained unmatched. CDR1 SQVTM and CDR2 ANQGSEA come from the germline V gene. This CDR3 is CSVVMGAGGLNEKLFF. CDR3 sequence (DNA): TGCAGCGTTGTGATGGGGGCAGGGGGTCTGAATGAAAAACTGTTTTTT.

In DNA form, the CDR3 reads TGTGCCAGCAGTTCAACAGGGGTGGACGAGCAGTACTTC. Translating gives CASSSTGVDEQYF. The gene calls are TRBV12-3 or TRBV12-4 and TRBJ2-7; 7 nucleotides match TRBD1. The CDR3 extends over 13 amino acids. The V and J ends lost 4 bases and 5 bases, in that order; junction bases with no gene match: 5.

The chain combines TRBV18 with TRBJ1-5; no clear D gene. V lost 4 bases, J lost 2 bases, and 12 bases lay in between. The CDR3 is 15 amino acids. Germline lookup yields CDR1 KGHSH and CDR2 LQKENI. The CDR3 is CASSQGPRGNQPQHF. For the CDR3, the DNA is TGTGCCAGCTCACAAGGGCCTCGGGGCAATCAGCCCCAGCATTTT.

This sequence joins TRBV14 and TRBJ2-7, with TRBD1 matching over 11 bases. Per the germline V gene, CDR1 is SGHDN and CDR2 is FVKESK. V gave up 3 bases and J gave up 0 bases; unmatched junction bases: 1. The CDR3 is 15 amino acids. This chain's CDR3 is CASSHGTGGSYEQYF. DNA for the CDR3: TGTGCCAGCAGCCACGGGACAGGGGGCTCCTACGAGCAGTACTTC.

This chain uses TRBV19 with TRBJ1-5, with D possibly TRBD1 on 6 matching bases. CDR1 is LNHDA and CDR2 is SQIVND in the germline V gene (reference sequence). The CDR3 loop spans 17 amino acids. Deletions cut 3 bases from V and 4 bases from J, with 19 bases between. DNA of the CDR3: TGTGCCAGTAGTATGTGGGGGTCGATAGGGGGAAATCAGCCCCAGCATTTT. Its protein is CASSMWGSIGGNQPQHF.

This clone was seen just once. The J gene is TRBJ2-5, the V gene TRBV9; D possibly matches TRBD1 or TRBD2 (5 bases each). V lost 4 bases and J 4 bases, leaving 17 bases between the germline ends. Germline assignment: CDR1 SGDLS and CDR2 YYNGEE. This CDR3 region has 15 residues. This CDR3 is CASSPLGGAGETQYF. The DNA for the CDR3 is TGTGCCAGCAGCCCGCTTGGGGGTGCAGGAGAGACCCAGTACTTC. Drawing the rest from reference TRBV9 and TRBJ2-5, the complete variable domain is DSGVTQTPKHLITATGQRVTLRCSPRSGDLSVYWYQQSLDQGLQFLIQYYNGEERAKGNILERFSAQQFPDLHSELNLSSLELGDSALYFCASSPLGGAGETQYFGPGTRLLVL.

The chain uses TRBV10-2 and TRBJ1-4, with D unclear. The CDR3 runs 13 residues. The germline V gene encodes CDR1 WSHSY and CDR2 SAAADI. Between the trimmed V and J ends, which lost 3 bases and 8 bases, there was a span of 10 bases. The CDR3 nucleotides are TGCGCCAGCAGTGATCGTACGGGCGAAAAACTGTTTTTT. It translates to CASSDRTGEKLFF.

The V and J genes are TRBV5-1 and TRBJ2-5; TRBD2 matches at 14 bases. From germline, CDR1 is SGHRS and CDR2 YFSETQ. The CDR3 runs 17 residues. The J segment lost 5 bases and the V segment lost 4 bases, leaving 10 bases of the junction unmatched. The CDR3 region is CASSPGTSGRVLETQYF. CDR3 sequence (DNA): TGCGCCAGCAGCCCCGGGACTAGCGGGAGAGTATTGGAGACCCAGTACTTC.

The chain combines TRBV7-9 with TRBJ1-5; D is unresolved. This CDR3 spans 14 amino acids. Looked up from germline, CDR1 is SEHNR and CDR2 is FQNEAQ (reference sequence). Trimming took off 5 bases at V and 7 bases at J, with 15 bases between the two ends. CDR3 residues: CASSGPGGLQPQHF. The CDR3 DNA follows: TGTGCCAGCAGCGGGCCCGGAGGGCTCCAGCCCCAGCATTTT.

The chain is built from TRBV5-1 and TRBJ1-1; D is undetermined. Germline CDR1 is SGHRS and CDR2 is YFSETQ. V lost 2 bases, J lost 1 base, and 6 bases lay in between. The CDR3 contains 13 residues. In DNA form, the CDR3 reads TGCGCCAGCAGCTTCCCAGGGAACACTGAAGCTTTCTTT. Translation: CASSFPGNTEAFF.

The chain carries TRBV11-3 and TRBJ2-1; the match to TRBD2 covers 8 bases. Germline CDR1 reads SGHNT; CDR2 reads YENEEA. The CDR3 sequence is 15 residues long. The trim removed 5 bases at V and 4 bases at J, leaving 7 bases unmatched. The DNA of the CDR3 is TGTGCCAGCAGCATCCGGACTAGCCCTTACAATGAGCAGTTCTTC. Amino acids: CASSIRTSPYNEQFF. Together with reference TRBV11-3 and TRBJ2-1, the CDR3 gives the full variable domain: EAGVVQSPRYKIIEKKQPVAFWCNPISGHNTLYWYLQNLGQGPELLIRYENEEAVDDSQLPKDRFSAERLKGVDSTLKIQPAELGDSAVYLCASSIRTSPYNEQFFGPGTRLTVL.

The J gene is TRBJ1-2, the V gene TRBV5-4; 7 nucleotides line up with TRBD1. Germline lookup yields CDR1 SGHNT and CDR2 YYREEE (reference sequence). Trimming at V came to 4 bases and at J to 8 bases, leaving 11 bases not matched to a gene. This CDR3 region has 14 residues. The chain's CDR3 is CASSLGQTPGGYTF. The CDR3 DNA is TGTGCCAGCAGCCTGGGACAGACGCCGGGGGGCTACACCTTC.